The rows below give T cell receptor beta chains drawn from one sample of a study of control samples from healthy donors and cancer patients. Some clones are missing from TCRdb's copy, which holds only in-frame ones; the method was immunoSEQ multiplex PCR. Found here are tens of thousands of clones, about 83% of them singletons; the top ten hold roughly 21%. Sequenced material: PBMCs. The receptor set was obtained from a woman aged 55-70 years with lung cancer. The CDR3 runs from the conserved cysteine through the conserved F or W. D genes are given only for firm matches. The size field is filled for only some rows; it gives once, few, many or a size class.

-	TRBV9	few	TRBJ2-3	CASSVSADTQYF	TGTGCCAGCAGCGTAAGTGCAGATACGCAGTATTTT
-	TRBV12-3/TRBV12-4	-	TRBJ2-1	CASSFSYNEQFF	TGTGCCAGCAGTTTTTCCTACAATGAGCAGTTCTTC
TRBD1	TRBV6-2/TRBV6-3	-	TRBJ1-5	CASSWWGQASNQPQHF	TGTGCCAGCAGCTGGTGGGGACAGGCTAGCAATCAGCCCCAGCATTTT
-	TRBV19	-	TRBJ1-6	CASRLQGNSPLHF	TGTGCCAGTAGATTACAGGGAAATTCACCCCTCCACTTT
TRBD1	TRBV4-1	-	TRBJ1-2	CASSRTGTGAQGQYGYTF	TGCGCCAGCAGCCGAACCGGGACAGGGGCTCAGGGTCAGTATGGCTACACCTTC
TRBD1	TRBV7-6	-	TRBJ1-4	CASSLSTGDEKLFF	TGTGCCAGCAGCCTCTCGACAGGGGACGAAAAACTGTTTTTT
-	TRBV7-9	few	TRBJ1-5	CASGDSNQPQHF	TGTGCCAGCGGGGATAGCAATCAGCCCCAGCATTTT
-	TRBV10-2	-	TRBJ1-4	CASRSENEKLFF	TGCGCCAGCAGAAGTGAGAATGAAAAACTGTTTTTT
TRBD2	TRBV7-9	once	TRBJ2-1	CASSPSGGDEQFF	TGTGCCAGCAGCCCGTCGGGAGGGGATGAGCAGTTCTTC
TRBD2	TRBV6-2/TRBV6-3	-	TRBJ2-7	CASSWTSHPLNEQYF	TGTGCCAGCAGTTGGACTAGCCACCCCCTGAACGAGCAGTACTTC
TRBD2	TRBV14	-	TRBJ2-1	CASSLSGGVYPFF	TGTGCCAGCAGCCTTAGCGGGGGGGTATATCCGTTCTTC
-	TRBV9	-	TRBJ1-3	CASHGEGGNSGNTIYF	TGTGCCAGCCATGGGGAGGGTGGGAACTCTGGAAACACCATATATTTT
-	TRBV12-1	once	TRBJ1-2	CASSPKTGQGYGYTF	TGTGCCAGCAGCCCCAAAACGGGACAGGGTTATGGCTACACCTTC
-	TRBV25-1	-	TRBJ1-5	CASIHSNQPQHF	TGTGCCAGCATTCATAGCAATCAGCCCCAGCATTTT
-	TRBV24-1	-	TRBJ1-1	CATSEGREAFF	TGTGCCACCAGTGAAGGAAGGGAAGCTTTCTTT
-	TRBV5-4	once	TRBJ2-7	CASSANQGPGEQYF	TGTGCCAGCAGCGCTAATCAGGGCCCGGGCGAGCAGTACTTC
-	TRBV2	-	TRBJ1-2	CASSASGGTGYTF	TGTGCCAGCAGTGCTTCTGGAGGAACTGGCTACACCTTC
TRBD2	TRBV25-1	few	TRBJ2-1	CASSDLAGSYNEQFF	TGTGCCAGCAGTGATCTAGCGGGGTCCTACAATGAGCAGTTCTTC
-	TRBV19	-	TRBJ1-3	CASSRDGGSGNTIYF	TGTGCCAGTAGCAGGGACGGCGGCTCTGGAAACACCATATATTTT
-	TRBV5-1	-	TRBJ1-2	CASRTGEGYGYTF	TGCGCCAGCAGGACGGGGGAGGGCTATGGCTACACCTTC
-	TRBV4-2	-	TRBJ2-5	CASSQEGSGGGETQYF	TGTGCCAGCAGCCAAGAAGGAAGCGGAGGGGGAGAGACCCAGTACTTC
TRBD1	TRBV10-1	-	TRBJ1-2	CASSERDRAGYTF	TGCGCCAGCAGTGAGAGGGACAGGGCAGGCTACACCTTC
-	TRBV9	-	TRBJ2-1	CASSVVPSGNEQFF	TGTGCCAGCAGCGTAGTACCTTCCGGTAATGAGCAGTTCTTC
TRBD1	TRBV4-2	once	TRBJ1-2	CASSQSGERGLGYTF	TGTGCCAGCAGCCAAAGTGGGGAAAGGGGGCTTGGCTACACCTTC
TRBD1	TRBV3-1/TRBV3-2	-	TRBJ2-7	CASSRPGQGISEQYF	TGTGCCAGCAGCCGACCGGGACAGGGGATTAGCGAGCAGTACTTC
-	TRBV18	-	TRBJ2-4	CASSPYQGEAKNIQYF	TGTGCCAGCTCACCCTATCAAGGGGAAGCCAAAAACATTCAGTACTTC
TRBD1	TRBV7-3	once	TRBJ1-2	CASSPGQGNYGYTF	TGTGCCAGCAGCCCCGGACAGGGCAACTATGGCTACACCTTC
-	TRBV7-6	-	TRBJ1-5	CASSIRPSQPQHF	TGTGCCAGCAGCATCAGACCCAGTCAGCCCCAGCATTTT
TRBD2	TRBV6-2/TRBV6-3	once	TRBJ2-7	CASSYSSSGTYEQYF	TGTGCCAGCAGTTACTCATCTAGCGGGACGTACGAGCAGTACTTC
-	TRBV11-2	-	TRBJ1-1	CASSYALNTEAFF	TGTGCCAGCAGCTACGCCTTGAACACTGAAGCTTTCTTT
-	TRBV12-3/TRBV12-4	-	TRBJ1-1	CASTRAGNTEAFF	TGTGCCAGCACTAGAGCAGGGAACACTGAAGCTTTCTTT
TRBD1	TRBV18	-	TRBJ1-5	CASSPGTGGNQPQHF	TGTGCCAGCTCCCCCGGGACAGGGGGTAACCAGCCCCAGCATTTT
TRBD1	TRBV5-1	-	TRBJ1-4	CASSLAAGQGTKKLFF	TGCGCCAGCAGCTTAGCCGCGGGACAGGGGACCAAAAAACTGTTTTTT
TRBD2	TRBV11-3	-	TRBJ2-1	CASSFRTSEYNEQFF	TGTGCCAGCAGCTTCAGGACTAGCGAATACAATGAGCAGTTCTTC
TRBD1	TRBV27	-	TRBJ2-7	CASSSRQGSAQYF	TGTGCCAGCAGTTCTCGACAGGGGTCGGCGCAGTACTTC